The entry below gives a single TCR beta chain sequence along with its context. Antigen specificity is unknown. The data originate from a study of cytomegalovirus exposure and HLA in healthy donors. PCR primers comprised 60 Vbeta and 13 Jbeta primers. The table came from immunoSEQ multiplex PCR; TCRdb's copy has only in-frame clones and leaves some out. The repertoire holds hundreds of thousands of clones, roughly 90% seen once, with over 0.95% in the top ten. Whole-study findings and limits: In a later analysis, CMV-associated beta chains were mostly HLA-associated, it appeared. Later analysis found that TCR beta chains associated with HLA were more clonally expanded than other, equally common chains. In vitro, a few CMV-associated chains proved specific for CMV antigens.

The receptor was derived from a woman aged 18-29 years in good health and CMV-seronegative. The sequenced sample was PBMCs.

The CDR3 nucleotides are TGTGCCAGTAGTGACCAAACCGGGACAGGGTTATACGAGCAGTACTTC. Residues: CASSDQTGTGLYEQYF. The chain uses TRBV19 and TRBJ2-7; 9 bases are a match to TRBD1. The junction had 12 bases not matched to a gene; V was cut back by 5 bases and J by 4 bases. Looked up from germline, CDR1 is LNHDA and CDR2 is SQIVND (reference sequence). The CDR3 is made up of 16 amino acids.